One and the same sample provided the 19 T cell receptor beta chains below, sequenced in a study of post-analysis software for immune sequencing data. Broader study findings: Relative to controls, patients had several TRBV segments at higher frequency, with TRBV5-6, TRBV5-1 and TRBV20-1 among these.

TCR beta cDNA libraries had unique molecular identifiers. A single record per CDR3 protein comes from TCRdb applying MiXCR to the PCR reads. The sample shows 650,000 to 900,000 distinct CDR3 sequences, 35% to 55% of them seen only once. The antigens for these receptors are not known. The specimen was blood. All receptors come from a girl aged 10-17 years with multiple sclerosis.

This clonotype occurred a few times. This sequence joins TRBV15 and TRBJ2-7, with D tentatively TRBD1 or TRBD2 (5 bases each). Germline loops: CDR1 LNHNV, CDR2 YYDKDF (reference sequence). The CDR3 extends over 17 amino acids. V lost 5 bases, J lost 2 bases, and 22 bases lay in between. CDR3 amino acids: CATSRRPSGTSTYEQYF. DNA for the CDR3: TGTGCCACCAGCCGACGACCCTCAGGGACGTCTACCTACGAGCAGTACTTC.

The chain joins TRBV5-1 to TRBJ2-7, with 14 bases identical to TRBD2. After removal of 4 bases from V and 0 bases from J, the junction contained 9 bases not matched to a gene. This CDR3 is built from 18 residues. CDR1 and CDR2 from the germline V gene are SGHRS and YFSETQ. Written as DNA, the CDR3 is TGCGCCAGCAGCCCCGGGACTAGCGGGAGAAATCCCTCCTACGAGCAGTACTTC. It translates to CASSPGTSGRNPSYEQYF.

For this clonotype: This likely comes from a read error, as the CDR3 has no conserved phenylalanine or tryptophan at its end. The rearrangement joins TRBV4-3 to TRBJ2-1; 9 bases agree with TRBD1. The trim removed 4 bases at V and 5 bases at J, leaving 9 bases unmatched. CDR1 LGHNA and CDR2 YSLEER come from the germline V gene. The CDR3 has 16 residues. The CDR3 bases are TGCGCCAGCAGCCCAGGGACAGGGAGTTGGAACAATGAGCAGTTCGTC. Amino acid sequence: CASSPGTGSWNNEQFV.

The V call is TRBV20-1, the J call TRBJ2-5; D is unresolved. The end of the DNA is better explained by TRBJ2-7, so the J call may be wrong. This CDR3 has 13 residues. Germline CDR1 DFQATT, CDR2 SNEGSKA (reference sequence). The CDR3 loop reads CSAREARSYEQYF. In DNA form, the CDR3 reads TGCAGTGCTAGAGAAGCACGTAGCTACGAGCAGTACTTC.

This chain uses TRBV7-3 with TRBJ2-6; D is undetermined. Germline-derived CDR1 and CDR2 are SGHTA and FQGTGA. This CDR3 is 16 amino acids long. V was trimmed by 3 bases and J by 4 bases, leaving 13 bases between them. CDR3 sequence: CASSFQEVSGANVLTF. The CDR3 nucleotides read TGTGCCAGCAGCTTTCAAGAGGTCTCCGGGGCCAACGTCCTGACTTTC.

This rearrangement joins TRBV7-9 to TRBJ2-1; D may correspond to TRBD1 or TRBD2 (5 bases each). Germline lookup yields CDR1 SEHNR and CDR2 FQNEAQ (reference sequence). This CDR3 contains 13 residues. Between the trimmed V and J ends, which lost 6 bases and 9 bases, there was a span of 15 bases. CDR3 amino acids: CASRDTRHGEQFF. The DNA for the CDR3 is TGTGCCAGCAGGGACACTAGGCACGGTGAGCAGTTCTTC.

The chain couples TRBV15 to TRBJ2-3; 10 nucleotides agree with TRBD1. The length of the CDR3 is 15 residues. In germline, CDR1 is LNHNV, CDR2 YYDKDF (reference sequence). The V segment lost 3 bases and the J segment 6 bases; nucleotides outside the gene matches: 6. This CDR3 is CATSSGTGDRDTQYF. In DNA, the CDR3 is TGTGCCACCAGCAGTGGGACAGGGGACAGGGATACGCAGTATTTT.

The V gene is TRBV5-1, the J gene TRBJ2-7, with D uncertain. CDR1 and CDR2 from the germline V gene are SGHRS and YFSETQ. The CDR3 is made up of 13 amino acids. The V and J ends lost 5 bases and 6 bases respectively, with 15 bases between them. The CDR3 bases are TGCGCCAGCAGTAAAAAGGATCGAGGCGAGCAGTACTTC. Amino acids: CASSKKDRGEQYF. The variable domain in full, completed from reference TRBV5-1 and TRBJ2-7, reads KAGVTQTPRYLIKTRGQQVTLSCSPISGHRSVSWYQQTPGQGLQFLFEYFSETQRNKGNFPGRFSGRQFSNSRSEMNVSTLELGDSALYLCASSKKDRGEQYFGPGTRLTVT.

This chain links TRBV5-1 with TRBJ2-3, with 7 bases identical to TRBD1. The CDR3 is 14 amino acids. Germline loops: CDR1 SGHRS, CDR2 YFSETQ. The V segment lost 4 bases and the J segment 11 bases; nucleotides outside the gene matches: 13. Here the CDR3 DNA reads TGCGCCAGCAGCCAGGAACAGGGGATCCACGAGCAGTATTTT. Amino acids: CASSQEQGIHEQYF.

This clonotype was seen more than once but under ten times. V gene TRBV4-1 combines with J gene TRBJ2-4; 8 bases align to TRBD1. With the DNA end fitting TRBJ2-7 better, the J assignment may be wrong. Germline V gene sequence: CDR1 MGHRA, CDR2 YSYEKL. CDR3 size: 14 residues. This CDR3 is CASSQEQGAIEQYF. CDR3 sequence (DNA): TGCGCCAGCAGCCAAGAGCAGGGGGCGATCGAGCAGTACTTC.

J is TRBJ2-7 and V is TRBV6-6; D remains unclear. The ends were cut back, 8 bases at V and 1 base at J, with 15 bases in the middle. Per the germline V gene, CDR1 is MNHNY and CDR2 is SVGAGI (reference sequence). This CDR3 has 14 residues. CDR3 sequence: CASQNWAASYEQYF. In nucleotides, the CDR3 is TGTGCCAGCCAAAACTGGGCAGCATCCTACGAGCAGTACTTC.

This clonotype was detected a few times. The V call is TRBV6-1, the J call TRBJ1-2; 10 bases agree with TRBD1. J lost 7 bases, V lost 2 bases, and 1 base had no gene match. Germline V lookup: CDR1 MNHNS, CDR2 SASEGT. This CDR3 spans 13 amino acids. As DNA, the CDR3 is TGTGCCAGCAGTGAATGGACAGGGGGTGGCTACACCTTC. As protein: CASSEWTGGGYTF.

The genes are TRBV21-1 and TRBJ2-7; the table's D gene call, TRBD2, was not cross checked with the DNA. TRBV21-1 is noted as a pseudogene. The CDR3 loop spans 14 amino acids. CDR3 sequence: CASSKRSGNYEQYF. The CDR3 DNA reads as TGTGCCAGCAGCAAAAGAAGCGGGAACTACGAGCAGTACTTC.

DNA for the CDR3: TGTGCCAGCAGACCCGGACTAGCGGGAGAAGCCCCCTACAATGAGCAGTTCTTC. It specifies CASRPGLAGEAPYNEQFF. The chain carries TRBV28 and TRBJ2-1, with TRBD2 identical over 13 bases. The V and J ends lost 6 bases and 2 bases, in that order; junction bases with no gene match: 10. Germline V lookup: CDR1 MDHEN, CDR2 SYDVKM. CDR3 length equals 18 residues.

The V and J genes are TRBV27 and TRBJ2-1; TRBD1 matches at 7 bases. The germline V gene encodes CDR1 MNHEY and CDR2 SMNVEV (reference sequence). This CDR3 contains 15 residues. V dropped 7 bases and J dropped 4; count of bases not matched to a gene: 10. The CDR3 protein is CASMRSGTVYNEQFF. The CDR3 DNA reads TGTGCCAGCATGCGCTCCGGGACAGTTTACAATGAGCAGTTCTTC.

J is TRBJ2-7 and V is TRBV12-3 or TRBV12-4, with a tentative D call TRBD2 (6 bases). V was cut by 5 bases and J by 5 bases, with 13 bases left in between. This CDR3 comprises 13 residues. CDR3 sequence (DNA): TGTGCCAGCAGTCCCGGAGGGTACGACGAGCAGTACTTC. It codes for CASSPGGYDEQYF.

The chain carries TRBV7-2 and TRBJ2-7, with D uncertain. The ends were cut back, 5 bases at V and 0 bases at J, with 17 bases in the middle. Germline assignment: CDR1 SGHTA and CDR2 FQGNSA. This CDR3 region has 16 residues. CDR3 protein: CASSLSSALSSYEQYF. The DNA for the CDR3 is TGTGCCAGCAGCCTGTCTAGTGCCCTTAGCTCCTACGAGCAGTACTTC.

The rearrangement joins TRBV27 to TRBJ2-5; D perhaps matches TRBD1 (6 bases). CDR1 and CDR2 from the germline V gene are MNHEY and SMNVEV (reference sequence). Trimming stripped 6 bases from V and 5 bases from J, with 13 bases between. This CDR3 contains 13 residues. CDR3 protein: CASRQGFGETQYF. The DNA for the CDR3 is TGTGCCAGCAGGCAGGGGTTTGGTGAGACCCAGTACTTC.

This clonotype was seen more than once but under ten times. The CDR3 here is CSARELLAKNIQYF. DNA for the CDR3: TGCAGTGCTAGGGAACTCCTAGCCAAAAACATTCAGTACTTC. V gene TRBV20-1 combines with J gene TRBJ2-4; D is unclear. Germline values: CDR1 DFQATT, CDR2 SNEGSKA (reference sequence). The CDR3 sequence is 14 residues long. V shed 3 bases and J shed 0 bases, with 9 bases lying between them.